A selection of T cell receptor beta chains follows, all from one sample in a study of human T cells and chemical hapten exposure. TCRdb reanalysed the RACE reads using MiXCR and keeps one entry per CDR3 protein. The data contain about 93,000 distinct CDR3 sequences, roughly 8% of them seen just once; the ten biggest clones take up 2.5% to 3%. The sample consisted of whole blood. These receptors originate from a female donor in good health. Some clones in this sample may be carry-over from other donors' samples. Each CDR3 is given with its conserved first and last residue. Fields, in order: J gene, V gene, clone size, D gene, CDR3 DNA, CDR3 protein. A D gene is named only where the DNA matches it firmly. Clone sizes are given selectively: once, few, many, or a class where the clone is expanded.

j_gene: TRBJ2-2; v_gene: TRBV29-1; abundance: NA; d_gene: TRBD1; CDR3nt: TGCAGCGTTGGACAGGGGGCAGGCGGGGAGCTGTTTTTT; CDR3aa: CSVGQGAGGELFF
j_gene: TRBJ2-7; v_gene: TRBV4-1; abundance: NA; d_gene: TRBD1; CDR3nt: TGCGCCAGCAGCCAGGGGACAGGGCTCGAGCAGTACTTC; CDR3aa: CASSQGTGLEQYF
j_gene: TRBJ2-7; v_gene: TRBV28; abundance: few; d_gene: NA; CDR3nt: TGTGCCACCCAAACATCGGGGTACGAGCAGTACTTC; CDR3aa: CATQTSGYEQYF
j_gene: TRBJ2-1; v_gene: TRBV7-6; abundance: NA; d_gene: TRBD2; CDR3nt: TGTGCCAGCAGCTTAGAGCCGGGGGGGGGATACAATGAGCAGTTCTTC; CDR3aa: CASSLEPGGGYNEQFF
j_gene: TRBJ2-7; v_gene: TRBV9; abundance: NA; d_gene: TRBD2; CDR3nt: TGTGCCAGCAGCGTAGTGGAGGGGACTAGCACCGAGCAGTACTTC; CDR3aa: CASSVVEGTSTEQYF
j_gene: TRBJ1-1; v_gene: TRBV7-9; abundance: NA; d_gene: NA; CDR3nt: TGTGCCAGCAGCCCAGGGGCGACGAGTAACACTGAAGCTTTCTTT; CDR3aa: CASSPGATSNTEAFF
j_gene: TRBJ2-2; v_gene: TRBV3-1; abundance: few; d_gene: NA; CDR3nt: TGTGCCAGCAGCCTAGCGGTAATTACGAACACCGGGGAGCTGTTTTTT; CDR3aa: CASSLAVITNTGELFF
j_gene: TRBJ2-3; v_gene: TRBV19; abundance: NA; d_gene: NA; CDR3nt: TGTGCCAGTAGTATAGGGGCAGGCACAGATACGCAGTATTTT; CDR3aa: CASSIGAGTDTQYF
j_gene: TRBJ2-1; v_gene: TRBV9; abundance: NA; d_gene: TRBD2; CDR3nt: TGTGCCAGCAGCGTAGGAGGCGGGAGGGCCGGGAATGAGCAGTTCTTC; CDR3aa: CASSVGGGRAGNEQFF
j_gene: TRBJ1-1; v_gene: TRBV20-1; abundance: NA; d_gene: NA; CDR3nt: TGCAGTGCTAGGGAGCAGGGAGGCACTGAAGCTTTCTTT; CDR3aa: CSAREQGGTEAFF
j_gene: TRBJ2-6; v_gene: TRBV28; abundance: NA; d_gene: TRBD1; CDR3nt: TGTGCCAGCAGGGGGGGGGGACAGGGAGCTTCTGGGGCCAACGTCCTGACTTTC; CDR3aa: CASRGGGQGASGANVLTF